This note documents a single T cell receptor (beta chain) sequence. Authors' processing steps: Reference gene primer amplification gave estimated nucleated cell counts. TCRdb's table, derived via immunoSEQ multiplex PCR, lists solely in-frame clones and lacks some. V and J calls and clone size are those listed in that table; D and trimming were worked out from the DNA. The data contain about 120,000 clones, approximately 84% of them singletons. The entry originates in a study of blood T cell repertoires in COVID-19. As for the study in general: COVID-19 samples collected from the United States, Italy and Spain covered acute and convalescent phases. From T cells, B-cell-depleted T cells, or PBMCs came the material, which was cDNA or gDNA.

The CDR3 spans 13 residues. V gave up 2 bases and J gave up 5 bases, with 8 bases separating them. Germline CDR1 LGHNT, CDR2 FRNRAP. This TCR was sampled from a man in his 70s with active or convalescent COVID-19. Material: peripheral blood. The gene calls are TRBV12-5 and TRBJ2-3; D remains unclear. CDR3 in DNA: TGTGCTAGTGGTTTGCCAGGTCTAGATACGCAGTATTTT. Translated, it gives CASGLPGLDTQYF.